The clone carrying this T cell receptor beta chain was detected ten times or more. The entry originates in a study of T cells in Graves' hyperthyroidism and ophthalmopathy. The overall study: Peripheral blood specimens were obtained at initial diagnosis, prior to any treatment.

The investigators amplified TCR beta CDR3 regions from RNA transcripts. Primed by the HTBI set, a first-round RT-PCR was run on the TCR CDR3. TCRdb re-called the multiplex PCR reads with MiXCR, one entry per CDR3 protein. The table has hundreds of thousands of distinct CDR3 sequences, roughly 14% seen once. CDR3 length: 17 amino acids. The V gene end was trimmed by 5 bases and the J gene end by 4 bases; junction bases not matched to a gene: 10. CDR1 and CDR2 from the germline V gene are KGHSH and LQKENI. Sequenced input: blood. The TCR sequence derives from a woman in her forties or fifties with Graves' ophthalmopathy. The rearrangement links TRBV18 to TRBJ2-6; 8 bases align to TRBD1. This CDR3 reads CASSGQGGLLGANVLTF. In DNA, the CDR3 is TGTGCCAGCTCAGGACAGGGTGGTCTTCTCGGGGCCAACGTCCTGACTTTC.